This passage covers 17 T cell receptor beta chains from one sample sequenced in a study of T cells in Graves' hyperthyroidism and ophthalmopathy. The source material, RNA transcripts, was used to amplify TCR beta CDR3 regions. The HTBI primer set served for first-round RT-PCR of the TCR CDR3. TCRdb analysed the multiplex PCR reads with MiXCR anew, one entry per CDR3 protein. This sample has some 380,000 distinct CDR3 sequences, with roughly 13% found just once. Sequencing input: blood. These receptors all stem from a man younger than 45 with Graves' hyperthyroidism that later progressed to Graves' ophthalmopathy.

At least ten counts were recorded for this clonotype. This rearrangement joins TRBV12-3 or TRBV12-4 to TRBJ2-5; a weak D match, TRBD2 (5 bases). The CDR3 covers 14 residues. V lost 6 bases and J lost 5, with 16 bases in between. CDR3 nucleotides: TGTGCCAGCAGGCCCACTAGTGGGTCGGAGACCCAGTACTTC. This encodes CASRPTSGSETQYF.

The table lists this clonotype with many counts. The chain uses TRBV7-2 and TRBJ2-2, with TRBD2 matching 11 bases. This CDR3 is 16 amino acids long. V lost 4 bases to trimming and J lost 0 bases; unmatched junction nucleotides: 1. The V gene's germline CDR1 is SGHTA and CDR2 FQGNSA. The chain's CDR3 is CASSSTSGANTGELFF. CDR3 nucleotide sequence: TGTGCCAGCAGCTCGACTAGCGGGGCGAACACCGGGGAGCTGTTTTTT.

This rearrangement joins TRBV15 to TRBJ1-4; D unresolved. The CDR3 consists of 15 residues. Germline lookup yields CDR1 LNHNV and CDR2 YYDKDF (reference sequence). V lost 1 base and J lost 5, with 11 bases in between. This CDR3 is CATSRGRRANEKLFF. As DNA, the CDR3 is TGTGCCACCAGCAGAGGACGAAGGGCAAATGAAAAACTGTTTTTT.

In DNA form, the CDR3 reads TGTGCCAGCAGTTACTCGAAGCTTGGAGGGCAGTATTTT. Translated: CASSYSKLGGQYF. The chain has TRBV6-5 and TRBJ2-3, with D possibly TRBD2 on 5 matching bases. The CDR3 sequence is 13 residues long. Germline assignment: CDR1 MNHEY and CDR2 SVGAGI. V dropped 0 bases and J dropped 11 bases, with 12 bases sitting between them.

Many counts were recorded for this clonotype. CDR3 protein: CASSPGDRRNTEAFF. DNA for the CDR3: TGCGCCAGCAGCCCCGGCGACAGGCGGAACACTGAAGCTTTCTTT. The rearrangement uses TRBV5-1 and TRBJ1-1; maybe TRBD1 (6 bases). The germline V gene has CDR1 SGHRS and CDR2 YFSETQ. CDR3 length: 15 amino acids. V shed 4 bases and J shed 1 base, with 14 bases lying between them.

The CDR3 DNA is TGTGCCTGGAGCGCAGGGGGAGGCACCATATATTTT. Translating it yields CAWSAGGGTIYF. V is TRBV30 and J is TRBJ1-3; 7 nucleotides agree with TRBD1. The V gene end was trimmed by 3 bases and the J gene end by 9 bases; junction bases not matched to a gene: 5. The CDR3 covers 12 residues. Germline loops: CDR1 GTSNPN, CDR2 SVGIG (reference sequence).

As to this clonotype: With a much larger clone just one base away, this may be a read error. The V and J genes are TRBV10-2 and TRBJ2-1; 7 bases are shared with TRBD1. Trimming at V came to 11 bases and at J to 10 bases, leaving 5 bases not matched to a gene. CDR3 length equals 10 residues. The germline CDR1 and CDR2 sequences are WSHSY and SAAADI. The CDR3 sequence: CAARGGEQFF. In nucleotides, the CDR3 is TGCGCCGCGAGAGGGGGCGAGCAGTTCTTC.

This chain links TRBV20-1 with TRBJ1-3, with D possibly matching TRBD1 (6 bases). Germline CDR1 and CDR2: DFQATT and SNEGSKA (reference sequence). Trimming cost V 5 bases and J 0 bases, with 11 bases left between them. This CDR3 contains 14 residues. The CDR3: CSASRDNSGNTIYF. The CDR3 region has the DNA TGCAGTGCTTCCCGGGACAACTCTGGAAACACCATATATTTT.

At least ten counts were recorded for this clonotype. CDR3 DNA: TGTGCCAGCAGTTTCGGCCTTTCGGGCTACACCTTC. This sequence encodes CASSFGLSGYTF. The chain employs TRBV12-3 or TRBV12-4 and TRBJ1-2; D is undetermined. The CDR3 is made up of 12 amino acids. Trimming shortened V by 3 bases and J by 8 bases, and 10 bases separated the two germline ends.

This clonotype was recorded many times. Here the CDR3 reads CASSLIGSETQYF. For the CDR3, the DNA is TGTGCCAGCAGCTTGATTGGGTCTGAGACCCAGTACTTC. The J gene is TRBJ2-5, the V gene TRBV5-8; D call uncertain. CDR3 size: 13 residues. The ends were cut back, 1 base at V and 5 bases at J, with 9 bases in the middle. CDR1 and CDR2 (germline): SGHTS, YDEGEE. The complete variable domain, with remaining parts taken from reference TRBV5-8 and TRBJ2-5, reads EAGVTQSPTHLIKTRGQQATLRCSPISGHTSVYWYQQALGLGLQFLLWYDEGEERNRGNFPPRFSGRQFPNYSSELNVNALELEDSALYLCASSLIGSETQYFGPGTRLLVL.

This chain uses TRBV27 with TRBJ1-5; D gene unclear. Trimming removed 0 bases at V and 2 bases at J, with 8 bases between. Germline V gives CDR1 MNHEY, CDR2 SMNVEV (reference sequence). This CDR3 has 15 residues. CDR3 in amino acids: CASSLSITGNQPQHF. In DNA form, the CDR3 reads TGTGCCAGCAGTTTATCGATAACAGGCAATCAGCCCCAGCATTTT.

This clonotype was seen many times. V gene TRBV9 combines with J gene TRBJ2-5; D is ambiguous. The ends were cut back, 0 bases at V and 5 bases at J, with 8 bases in the middle. Per germline, CDR1 SGDLS and CDR2 YYNGEE. The CDR3 is 13 residues long. CDR3 protein: CASSVGIGETQYF. In DNA form, the CDR3 reads TGTGCCAGCAGCGTAGGAATCGGGGAGACCCAGTACTTC.

This clonotype came up many times. The gene calls are TRBV12-3 or TRBV12-4 and TRBJ1-2, with 8 nucleotides matching TRBD1. V lost 5 bases, J lost 5 bases, and 4 bases stayed unmatched. The length of the CDR3 is 13 residues. The DNA for the CDR3 is TGTGCCAGCAGTCACAGGGGGAAGTATGGCTACACCTTC. Translated: CASSHRGKYGYTF.

This clonotype was observed many times. This sequence joins TRBV5-5 and TRBJ1-1, with a possible D match to TRBD1 (5 bases). The CDR3 extends over 13 amino acids. V lost 2 bases to trimming and J lost 5 bases, with 10 bases between them. Germline lookup yields CDR1 SGHKS and CDR2 YYEKEE (reference sequence). CDR3 loop: CASSFSGETEAFF. The CDR3 DNA sequence: TGTGCCAGCAGCTTCTCGGGGGAGACTGAAGCTTTCTTT.

The chain couples TRBV28 to TRBJ2-6; TRBD2 agrees at 7 bases. The CDR3 covers 16 residues. Germline V gene sequence: CDR1 MDHEN, CDR2 SYDVKM. The trim removed 2 bases at V and 4 bases at J, leaving 5 bases unmatched. CDR3 nucleotides: TGTGCCAGCAGTTTACCGGGACTAAGGGGGGCCAACGTCCTGACTTTC. It yields the protein CASSLPGLRGANVLTF.

The chain combines TRBV4-1 with TRBJ1-5; D is unresolved. Looked up from germline, CDR1 is MGHRA and CDR2 is YSYEKL. CDR3 length equals 15 residues. The ends were cut back, 1 base at V and 2 bases at J, with 9 bases in the middle. CDR3 region: CASSQVVHGNQPQHF. CDR3 nucleotide sequence: TGCGCCAGCAGCCAAGTCGTTCACGGCAATCAGCCCCAGCATTTT.

This clonotype was picked up many times. The chain couples TRBV5-1 to TRBJ1-2, with D perhaps matching TRBD1 (5 bases). Trimming pared 0 bases from V and 2 bases from J, leaving 8 bases between. CDR1 and CDR2 from the germline V gene are SGHRS and YFSETQ. CDR3 size: 14 residues. The CDR3 DNA reads TGCGCCAGCAGCTTGGACAGGACAAACTATGGCTACACCTTC. Amino acid sequence: CASSLDRTNYGYTF. Using reference TRBV5-1 and TRBJ1-2 for the parts outside the CDR3, the full variable domain is KAGVTQTPRYLIKTRGQQVTLSCSPISGHRSVSWYQQTPGQGLQFLFEYFSETQRNKGNFPGRFSGRQFSNSRSEMNVSTLELGDSALYLCASSLDRTNYGYTFGSGTRLTVV.